Listed below are T cell receptor beta chains from one sample, sequenced in a study of T cell responses to AZD1222 COVID-19 vaccine. TCRdb's table, derived via immunoSEQ multiplex PCR, lists solely in-frame clones and lacks some. The table shows 90,000 to 150,000 clones, with 80% to 95% occurring only once. The sequences come from peripheral blood, collected 28 days after the second dose of the MenACWY control vaccine. Receptors were obtained from an adult who received the MenACWY meningococcal vaccine as a control. Each CDR3 is given with its conserved first and last residue. A D gene is named only where the DNA matches it firmly. Not all rows give a size; the values are once, few, many and, for expanded clones, a class.

TRBJ2-5	.	TRBV6-5	.	TGTGCCAGCGACGTAGCGGCCGACGGTCGGGGGTCCCAGTACTTC	CASDVAADGRGSQYF
TRBJ2-1	TRBD2	TRBV18	.	TGTGCCAGCTCACCGGCTAGCGGGGGCAACAATGAGCAGTTCTTC	CASSPASGGNNEQFF
TRBJ1-2	.	TRBV28	.	TGTGCCAGCAGTGGTGCAGGGATTTCCAACTTTTATGGCTACACCTTC	CASSGAGISNFYGYTF
TRBJ1-4	.	TRBV6-2/TRBV6-3	.	TGTGCCAGCAGTTACGGACATGCAACTAATGAAAAACTGTTTTTT	CASSYGHATNEKLFF
TRBJ1-1	.	TRBV2	.	TGTGCCAGCTGTCTGCAGGGGACCATGAACACTGAAGCTTTCTTT	CASCLQGTMNTEAFF
TRBJ2-1	TRBD2	TRBV4-1	.	TGCGCCAGCAGCCAAGATCCTAGCGGGATCTCCTACAATGAGCAGTTCTTC	CASSQDPSGISYNEQFF
TRBJ2-1	.	TRBV5-3	.	TGTGCCAGAAGCTTTTCAGGGCCCGACAATGAGCAGTTCTTC	CARSFSGPDNEQFF
TRBJ1-6	TRBD1	TRBV5-7	.	TGTGCCAGCACCCCGGACAGGGCTAATTCACCCCTCCACTTT	CASTPDRANSPLHF
TRBJ2-2	.	TRBV7-2	once	TGTGCCAGCAGCCCCACTGGGGGGTGGTCCGGGGAGCTGTTTTTT	CASSPTGGWSGELFF
TRBJ2-2	TRBD2	TRBV30	.	TGTGCCTCATGGGGAGGGAGTAGAACCGGGGAGCTGTTTTTT	CASWGGSRTGELFF
TRBJ2-1	TRBD1	TRBV7-2	.	TGTGCCAGCAGCTCGGACCGGGACAGGGGAGGCAATGAGCAGTTCTTC	CASSSDRDRGGNEQFF
TRBJ1-2	TRBD1	TRBV19	.	TGTGCCAGTAGTAAGGGACAGACCAGGAATGGCTACACCTTC	CASSKGQTRNGYTF
TRBJ2-5	.	TRBV4-3	.	TGCGCCAGCAGCCAAGGAGACGAGGGGGAAGGGGAGACCCAGTACTTC	CASSQGDEGEGETQYF
TRBJ1-5	TRBD1	TRBV5-1	.	TGCGCCAGCAGCTTGGACCCGGGACAGGGTAATCAGGCCCAGCATTTT	CASSLDPGQGNQAQHF